Listed here is a single T cell receptor (beta chain). Germline V gives CDR1 MNHEY, CDR2 SVGAGI. CDR3 length: 14 residues. The V segment lost 5 bases and the J segment 4 bases; nucleotides outside the gene matches: 8. The data are from a study of T cells after posttransplantation cyclophosphamide. Controls had myeloablative marrow grafts with methotrexate and calcineurin inhibitor, sampled at 1 year. Repertoires were generated with immunoSEQ multiplex PCR, while TCRdb's copy carries only in-frame clones and drops some. The data hold about 16,000 clones, with roughly 85% observed a single time. The receptor was derived from a female patient between 18 and 35 years old who received an allogeneic stem cell transplant from an unrelated donor, was CMV-positive, and had acute and chronic GVHD. Some T cells may have originated in the graft donor. Sample: PBMCs, taken after allogeneic stem cell transplant with calcineurin inhibitor and methotrexate. The chain is built from TRBV6-5 and TRBJ2-7, with 7 bases that match TRBD2. The DNA of the CDR3 is TGTGCCAGCAGTCCGCTTGGCGGGAGTTACGAGCAGTACTTC. This codes for CASSPLGGSYEQYF.